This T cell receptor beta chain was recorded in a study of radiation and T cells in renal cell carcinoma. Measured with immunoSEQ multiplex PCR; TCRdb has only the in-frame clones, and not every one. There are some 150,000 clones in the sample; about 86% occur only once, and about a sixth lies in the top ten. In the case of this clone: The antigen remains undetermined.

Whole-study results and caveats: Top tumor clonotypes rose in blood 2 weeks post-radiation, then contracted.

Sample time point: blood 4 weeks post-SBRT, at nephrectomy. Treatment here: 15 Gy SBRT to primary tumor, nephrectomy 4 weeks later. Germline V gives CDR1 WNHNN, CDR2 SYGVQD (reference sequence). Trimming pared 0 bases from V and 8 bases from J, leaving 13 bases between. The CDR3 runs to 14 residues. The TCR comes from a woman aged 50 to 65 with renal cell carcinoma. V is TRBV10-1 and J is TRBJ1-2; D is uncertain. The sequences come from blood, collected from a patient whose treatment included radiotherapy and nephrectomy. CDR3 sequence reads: CASSESTGAGGYTF. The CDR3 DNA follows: TGCGCCAGCAGTGAGTCGACTGGCGCAGGCGGCTACACCTTC.